The rows below give T cell receptor beta chains drawn from one sample of a study of OX40 agonist ivuxolimab in advanced cancers. Assay used: immunoSEQ multiplex PCR; TCRdb lists only in-frame clones, some missing. Of approximately 62,000 clones in the sample, around 89% were seen once. The sequenced sample was CD4+ or CD8+ T cells sorted from blood, obtained in a trial of the OX40 agonist ivuxolimab. Receptor source: an adult with an advanced solid tumor such as melanoma, head and neck, liver or kidney cancer. Both conserved end residues are part of each CDR3. A D gene is named only where the DNA matches it firmly. The size entry is marked missing in some rows and otherwise reads once, few, many or a size class.

v_gene: TRBV7-2; d_gene: TRBD2; j_gene: TRBJ2-7; abundance: -; CDR3aa: CASSPNKLAGYLSSYEQYF; CDR3nt: TGTGCCAGCAGCCCGAATAAACTAGCGGGTTACCTGAGCTCCTACGAGCAGTACTTC
v_gene: TRBV7-8; d_gene: -; j_gene: TRBJ2-2; abundance: -; CDR3aa: CASSSPGQLTGELFF; CDR3nt: TGTGCCAGCAGCTCACCGGGACAACTCACCGGGGAGCTGTTTTTT
v_gene: TRBV6-1; d_gene: -; j_gene: TRBJ1-1; abundance: -; CDR3aa: CASSQGAGTEAFF; CDR3nt: TGTGCCAGCTCACAGGGTGCGGGAACTGAAGCTTTCTTT
v_gene: TRBV28; d_gene: -; j_gene: TRBJ1-5; abundance: -; CDR3aa: CASSLNSDSNQPQHF; CDR3nt: TGTGCCAGCAGTTTAAATTCGGACAGCAATCAGCCCCAGCATTTT
v_gene: TRBV7-9; d_gene: -; j_gene: TRBJ2-7; abundance: -; CDR3aa: CASSLPGYEQYF; CDR3nt: TGTGCCAGCAGCTTACCCGGATACGAGCAGTACTTC
v_gene: TRBV4-1; d_gene: -; j_gene: TRBJ2-1; abundance: -; CDR3aa: CASSPTESSYNEQFF; CDR3nt: TGCGCCAGCAGCCCGACGGAGAGCTCCTACAATGAGCAGTTCTTC
v_gene: TRBV27; d_gene: TRBD1; j_gene: TRBJ1-1; abundance: -; CDR3aa: CASRQGGAEAFF; CDR3nt: TGTGCCAGCCGACAGGGGGGAGCTGAAGCTTTCTTT
v_gene: TRBV9; d_gene: -; j_gene: TRBJ1-3; abundance: -; CDR3aa: CASSVEGMDTIYF; CDR3nt: TGTGCCAGCAGCGTAGAAGGAATGGACACCATATATTTT
v_gene: TRBV7-2; d_gene: -; j_gene: TRBJ2-1; abundance: -; CDR3aa: CASSLWRNEQFF; CDR3nt: TGTGCCAGCAGCTTATGGAGGAATGAGCAGTTCTTC
v_gene: TRBV13; d_gene: -; j_gene: TRBJ1-1; abundance: -; CDR3aa: CASKGGFDTEAFF; CDR3nt: TGTGCCAGCAAGGGGGGCTTTGACACTGAAGCTTTCTTT
v_gene: TRBV5-4; d_gene: -; j_gene: TRBJ2-1; abundance: -; CDR3aa: CASSLRDEQFF; CDR3nt: TGTGCCAGCAGCTTACGTGATGAGCAGTTCTTC
v_gene: TRBV5-6; d_gene: TRBD2; j_gene: TRBJ2-2; abundance: -; CDR3aa: CASSLALAGGYTGELFF; CDR3nt: TGTGCCAGCAGCTTGGCCTTAGCGGGAGGCTACACCGGGGAGCTGTTTTTT
v_gene: TRBV28; d_gene: TRBD2; j_gene: TRBJ2-2; abundance: -; CDR3aa: CASSPLRLAGDVGELFF; CDR3nt: TGTGCCAGCAGTCCCCTTAGACTAGCGGGAGATGTCGGGGAGCTGTTTTTT
v_gene: TRBV28; d_gene: TRBD2; j_gene: TRBJ2-1; abundance: once; CDR3aa: CASSSGLAGRSEQFF; CDR3nt: TGTGCCAGCAGTTCGGGACTAGCCGGGAGGAGTGAGCAGTTCTTC
v_gene: TRBV19; d_gene: -; j_gene: TRBJ1-1; abundance: -; CDR3aa: CASTLGRRDTEAFF; CDR3nt: TGTGCCAGTACTCTGGGGCGCAGGGACACTGAAGCTTTCTTT
v_gene: TRBV5-1; d_gene: -; j_gene: TRBJ2-1; abundance: -; CDR3aa: CASSLAMLLTAEEGYNEQFF; CDR3nt: TGCGCCAGCAGCTTGGCGATGCTTTTAACTGCAGAGGAGGGGTACAATGAGCAGTTCTTC
v_gene: TRBV28; d_gene: -; j_gene: TRBJ1-1; abundance: -; CDR3aa: CASSPPPRGTEAFF; CDR3nt: TGTGCCAGCAGCCCACCCCCGAGAGGGACTGAAGCTTTCTTT
v_gene: TRBV11-2; d_gene: -; j_gene: TRBJ2-5; abundance: once; CDR3aa: CASSLDRWLTSGGYWETQYF; CDR3nt: TGTGCCAGCAGCTTAGACAGGTGGTTGACTAGTGGAGGATATTGGGAGACCCAGTACTTC
v_gene: TRBV7-9; d_gene: -; j_gene: TRBJ2-1; abundance: -; CDR3aa: CASSSQGSVSYNEQFF; CDR3nt: TGTGCCAGCAGCTCGCAGGGTTCCGTCTCCTACAATGAGCAGTTCTTC
v_gene: TRBV6-4; d_gene: -; j_gene: TRBJ1-5; abundance: -; CDR3aa: CASSGGRSNQPQHF; CDR3nt: TGTGCCAGCAGTGGGGGTCGGAGCAATCAGCCCCAGCATTTT
v_gene: TRBV2; d_gene: -; j_gene: TRBJ1-2; abundance: -; CDR3aa: CASSNLQIF; CDR3nt: TGTGCCAGCAGCAACCTCCAGATATTC
v_gene: TRBV7-8; d_gene: -; j_gene: TRBJ2-3; abundance: -; CDR3aa: CASSPKYSLQYF; CDR3nt: TGTGCCAGCAGCCCCAAGTATAGCCTGCAGTATTTT
v_gene: TRBV6-5; d_gene: TRBD1; j_gene: TRBJ1-6; abundance: -; CDR3aa: CASSSGQGNSPLHF; CDR3nt: TGTGCCAGCAGTTCGGGACAGGGTAATTCACCCCTCCACTTT
v_gene: TRBV28; d_gene: -; j_gene: TRBJ2-1; abundance: once; CDR3aa: CASSTDLPSLGQFF; CDR3nt: TGTGCCAGCAGTACGGACTTGCCCTCTCTAGGACAGTTCTTC
v_gene: TRBV10-3; d_gene: TRBD1; j_gene: TRBJ2-1; abundance: -; CDR3aa: CAISRDRSGISPSREQFF; CDR3nt: TGTGCCATCAGCAGGGACAGGTCCGGGATCTCCCCATCAAGGGAGCAGTTCTTC
v_gene: TRBV19; d_gene: -; j_gene: TRBJ2-3; abundance: -; CDR3aa: CASSLLSGDTQYF; CDR3nt: TGTGCCAGTAGTCTTTTATCGGGGGATACGCAGTATTTT
v_gene: TRBV28; d_gene: -; j_gene: TRBJ2-3; abundance: -; CDR3aa: CASSLFLSGVNTQYF; CDR3nt: TGTGCCAGCAGTTTATTTTTATCGGGAGTGAATACGCAGTATTTT
v_gene: TRBV2; d_gene: -; j_gene: TRBJ1-1; abundance: -; CDR3aa: CASSEGRGAPTEAFF; CDR3nt: TGTGCCAGCAGTGAAGGAAGGGGCGCGCCCACTGAAGCTTTCTTT
v_gene: TRBV11-2; d_gene: TRBD2; j_gene: TRBJ2-5; abundance: -; CDR3aa: CASTVGLARRETQYF; CDR3nt: TGTGCCAGCACTGTGGGACTAGCGCGGCGGGAGACCCAGTACTTC
v_gene: TRBV27; d_gene: -; j_gene: TRBJ1-1; abundance: -; CDR3aa: CASSSLSDNPYEAFF; CDR3nt: TGTGCCAGCAGTTCCCTCTCTGACAATCCTTATGAAGCTTTCTTT
v_gene: TRBV5-6; d_gene: -; j_gene: TRBJ2-2; abundance: -; CDR3aa: CASCPGALNTGELFF; CDR3nt: TGTGCCAGCTGCCCGGGGGCTCTAAACACCGGGGAGCTGTTTTTT
v_gene: TRBV5-6; d_gene: -; j_gene: TRBJ1-2; abundance: -; CDR3aa: CASTLRGSGGYTF; CDR3nt: TGTGCCAGCACCCTCCGAGGGTCCGGTGGCTACACCTTC
v_gene: TRBV10-2; d_gene: -; j_gene: TRBJ2-7; abundance: -; CDR3aa: CASSESYEQYF; CDR3nt: TGCGCCAGCAGTGAATCCTACGAGCAGTACTTC
v_gene: TRBV13; d_gene: TRBD2; j_gene: TRBJ2-7; abundance: -; CDR3aa: CASSSRLAGSYEQYF; CDR3nt: TGTGCCAGCAGCTCCCGACTAGCGGGGTCCTACGAGCAGTACTTC
v_gene: TRBV19; d_gene: -; j_gene: TRBJ1-5; abundance: -; CDR3aa: CASSIVTASNQPQHF; CDR3nt: TGTGCCAGTAGTATAGTGACAGCTAGCAATCAGCCCCAGCATTTT
v_gene: TRBV4-2; d_gene: TRBD2; j_gene: TRBJ2-7; abundance: -; CDR3aa: CASSQDALADYYEQYF; CDR3nt: TGTGCCAGCAGCCAAGACGCACTAGCGGACTACTACGAGCAGTACTTC
v_gene: TRBV11-2; d_gene: TRBD2; j_gene: TRBJ2-1; abundance: -; CDR3aa: CASSLNSGRPPQGEQFF; CDR3nt: TGTGCCAGCAGCTTGAATAGCGGGAGGCCCCCACAGGGGGAGCAGTTCTTC
v_gene: TRBV27; d_gene: -; j_gene: TRBJ1-6; abundance: -; CDR3aa: CASNPGTGLASPLHF; CDR3nt: TGTGCCAGCAACCCTGGCACGGGTTTGGCTTCACCCCTCCACTTT
v_gene: TRBV28; d_gene: -; j_gene: TRBJ2-3; abundance: -; CDR3aa: CASTRQDSSVDTQYF; CDR3nt: TGTGCCAGCACCAGACAGGACTCGTCCGTGGATACGCAGTATTTT
v_gene: TRBV28; d_gene: -; j_gene: TRBJ1-1; abundance: once; CDR3aa: CASTAPSVAAEAFF; CDR3nt: TGTGCCAGCACTGCCCCATCAGTGGCCGCGGAAGCTTTCTTT